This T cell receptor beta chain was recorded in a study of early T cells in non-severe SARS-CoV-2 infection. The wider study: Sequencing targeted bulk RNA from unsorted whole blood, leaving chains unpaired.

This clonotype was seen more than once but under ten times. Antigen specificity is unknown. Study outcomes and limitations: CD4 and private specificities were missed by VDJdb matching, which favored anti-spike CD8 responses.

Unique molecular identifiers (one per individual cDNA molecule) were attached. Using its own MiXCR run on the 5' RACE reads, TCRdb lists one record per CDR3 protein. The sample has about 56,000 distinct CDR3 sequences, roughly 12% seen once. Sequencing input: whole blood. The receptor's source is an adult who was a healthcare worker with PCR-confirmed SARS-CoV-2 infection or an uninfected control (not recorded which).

The CDR3 region has the DNA TGCGCCAGCAGCTCTGGACATCTCCAAGAGACCCAGTACTTC. Translation: CASSSGHLQETQYF. This chain uses TRBV5-1 with TRBJ2-5; TRBD1 might be the D (5 bases). From germline, CDR1 is SGHRS and CDR2 YFSETQ. V lost 3 bases and J 1 base, leaving 10 bases between the germline ends. The CDR3 has 14 residues.